A single sample gave rise to the 15 T cell receptor beta chains below, sequenced in a study of radiotherapy plus CTLA-4 blockade in lung cancer. Data came from immunoSEQ multiplex PCR; TCRdb stores just in-frame clones and leaves some out. The repertoire consists of fewer than 65,000 clones, with about 77% occurring once and the leading ten covering around 2.5%. The sample in question was peripheral blood, obtained from a patient treated with radiotherapy plus ipilimumab. The receptors were sampled from a human donor with non-small cell lung cancer whose response to radiotherapy plus ipilimumab could not be evaluated.

This chain joins TRBV30 and TRBJ2-3; D gene unclear. The germline V and J ends were trimmed by 5 bases and 2 bases, with 8 bases remaining between them. CDR1 is GTSNPN and CDR2 is SVGIG in the germline V gene (reference sequence). The CDR3 sequence is 12 residues long. The CDR3 nucleotides are TGTGCCTGGGCCGAGGCCACAGATACGCAGTATTTT. Amino acids: CAWAEATDTQYF.

The gene calls are TRBV4-3 and TRBJ2-7; 7 bases align to TRBD1. The trim removed 2 bases at V and 2 bases at J, leaving 3 bases unmatched. Germline V gene lookup returns CDR1 LGHNA and CDR2 YSLEER. There are 14 residues in the CDR3. CDR3 DNA sequence: TGCGCCAGCAGCCAACGACAGGGTACCTACGAGCAGTACTTC. Translated: CASSQRQGTYEQYF.

The chain couples TRBV5-1 to TRBJ2-1; 16 positions match TRBD2. The CDR3 has 17 amino acids. Germline assignment: CDR1 SGHRS and CDR2 YFSETQ. Germline trimming cut 4 bases from V and 10 bases from J; bases unmatched to any gene: 11. This chain's CDR3 is CASSRTGTSGGAKEQFF. Written as DNA, the CDR3 is TGCGCCAGCAGCCGAACCGGGACTAGCGGGGGGGCTAAGGAGCAGTTCTTC.

The chain carries TRBV28 and TRBJ1-5, with D hard to call. CDR3 length: 13 amino acids. Germline V lookup: CDR1 MDHEN, CDR2 SYDVKM. V lost 6 bases and J lost 0, with 6 bases in between. Here the CDR3 DNA reads TGTGCCAGCAGCTCGTATAGCAATCAGCCCCAGCATTTT. Protein product: CASSSYSNQPQHF.

The chain links TRBV19 to TRBJ2-1, with 11 bases that match TRBD2. The J segment lost 4 bases and the V segment lost 6 bases, leaving 2 bases of the junction unmatched. The CDR3 contains 14 residues. Per the germline V gene, CDR1 is LNHDA and CDR2 is SQIVND (reference sequence). CDR3 in amino acids: CASRASGGYNEQFF. CDR3 in DNA: TGTGCCAGTAGGGCTAGCGGGGGGTACAATGAGCAGTTCTTC.

The chain couples TRBV2 to TRBJ2-1; 7 bases align to TRBD1. The CDR3 loop spans 15 amino acids. V gave up 4 bases and J gave up 4 bases; unmatched junction bases: 7. The V gene's germline CDR1 is SNHLY and CDR2 FYNNEI. CDR3 loop: CASSGVRGRYNEQFF. CDR3 bases: TGTGCCAGCAGTGGCGTTAGGGGGCGGTACAATGAGCAGTTCTTC. Drawing the rest from reference TRBV2 and TRBJ2-1, the complete variable domain is EPEVTQTPSHQVTQMGQEVILRCVPISNHLYFYWYRQILGQKVEFLVSFYNNEISEKSEIFDDQFSVERPDGSNFTLKIRSTKLEDSAMYFCASSGVRGRYNEQFFGPGTRLTVL.

On this clone itself: Other DNA sequences in the sample encode the same CDR3. The chain has TRBV7-2 and TRBJ2-7; D may be TRBD2 (5 bases). This CDR3 has 15 residues. V lost 1 base, J lost 4 bases, and 14 bases lay in between. Germline CDR1 is SGHTA and CDR2 is FQGNSA. In DNA, the CDR3 is TGTGCCAGCAGCTTAGGATACGAACGGGAATACGAGCAGTACTTC. Protein sequence: CASSLGYEREYEQYF.

This chain connects TRBV29-1 to TRBJ2-1; D uncertain. CDR1 and CDR2 (germline): SQVTM, ANQGSEA. V lost 7 bases and J 9 bases, leaving 19 bases between the germline ends. The CDR3 has 13 residues. The CDR3 here is CSAEINGRREQFF. Here the CDR3 DNA reads TGCAGCGCCGAAATAAATGGGCGCCGTGAGCAGTTCTTC.

This chain uses TRBV11-2 with TRBJ1-4; 8 bases are a match to TRBD1. The germline V gene has CDR1 SGHAT and CDR2 FQNNGV. The ends lost 2 bases at V and 8 bases at J; junction bases unmatched: 4. There are 14 residues in the CDR3. The CDR3 sequence is CASSLLRQGEKLFF. The CDR3 DNA sequence: TGTGCCAGCAGCTTATTACGACAGGGGGAAAAACTGTTTTTT.

The genes are TRBV5-1 and TRBJ2-2, with TRBD1 as a possible D gene (5 bases). V was pared by 0 bases and J by 3 bases, with 6 bases between. The germline V gene has CDR1 SGHRS and CDR2 YFSETQ. The CDR3 covers 14 residues. DNA of the CDR3: TGCGCCAGCAGCTTGGTGGGGCACACCGGGGAGCTGTTTTTT. Protein: CASSLVGHTGELFF.

In this sample, this clone turned up once. The genes are TRBV2 and TRBJ2-5; 11 bases line up with TRBD2. The CDR3 spans 14 residues. Germline V gene sequence: CDR1 SNHLY, CDR2 FYNNEI. J lost 5 bases, V lost 7 bases, and 6 bases had no gene match. CDR3 residues: CASNSGGAGETQYF. The CDR3 DNA sequence: TGTGCCAGCAATAGCGGGGGGGCAGGGGAGACCCAGTACTTC.

The chain joins TRBV7-3 to TRBJ2-3; 12 bases map to TRBD2. The germline V gene encodes CDR1 SGHTA and CDR2 FQGTGA. The CDR3 contains 16 residues. Trimming removed 5 bases from V and 1 base from J; junction bases left unmatched: 4. The CDR3 region has the DNA TGTGCCAGCAGCCCGACTAGCGGGGGCCGCACAGATACGCAGTATTTT. Translated, it gives CASSPTSGGRTDTQYF.

This clone has a single count. The genes are TRBV6-6 and TRBJ2-1, with 10 bases fitting TRBD2. J lost 9 bases, V lost 0 bases, and 8 bases had no gene match. The CDR3 has 16 amino acids. The V gene's germline CDR1 is MNHNY and CDR2 SVGAGI (reference sequence). DNA for the CDR3: TGTGCCAGCAGTTACTCGATAGTCCTAGCGGGAGCTGAGCAGTTCTTC. Amino acids: CASSYSIVLAGAEQFF.

This clone was recorded only once. Other DNA sequences in the same sample also yield this CDR3. J is TRBJ2-3 and V is TRBV5-1, with D perhaps matching TRBD2 (5 bases). Germline V gene sequence: CDR1 SGHRS, CDR2 YFSETQ. This CDR3 region has 17 residues. Trimming took off 4 bases at V and 3 bases at J, with 21 bases between the two ends. CDR3 loop: CASSPSSGLAITDTQYF. CDR3 coding DNA: TGCGCCAGCAGCCCAAGTTCCGGACTGGCAATAACAGATACGCAGTATTTT.

The chain uses TRBV5-1 and TRBJ1-2, with D perhaps TRBD1 (5 bases). CDR1 and CDR2 (germline): SGHRS, YFSETQ. V was pared by 0 bases and J by 7 bases, with 16 bases between. This CDR3 region has 15 residues. DNA of the CDR3: TGCGCCAGCAGCTTGGCATCGGGGCGGGGTGGTGGCTACACCTTC. Amino acid sequence: CASSLASGRGGGYTF.